The clone carrying this T cell receptor beta chain came up a few times. The data derive from a study of response to subunit inactivated influenza vaccine. Trimming at V came to 8 bases and at J to 4 bases, leaving 8 bases not matched to a gene. The length of the CDR3 is 15 residues. Looked up from germline, CDR1 is MNHEY and CDR2 is SMNVEV (reference sequence). TCRdb itself ran the RT-PCR reads through MiXCR, one entry per CDR3 protein. This sample has roughly 540,000 distinct CDR3 sequences, with under 25% found just once. The sample also formed part of further work on T cells expressing NK-cell markers. That paper states: Researchers built TCR beta cDNA using 5'RACE template switching with UMIs. HCMV seropositivity marked most of the eight sequenced donors; one was seronegative. With an anti-gamma-delta TCR antibody, sorting in several experiments was kept to alpha-beta TCR T cells. For roughly 6 donors, the dominant NKG2C+ clonotypes made up roughly 1.0-7.5% of their CD8+ T cells. The study did not resolve the HCMV specificity of expanded NKG2C+ T cell clones.

This rearrangement joins TRBV27 to TRBJ2-2; TRBD1 aligns across 9 bases. The sequencing here drew on CD4+ T cells sorted from PBMCs, taken roughly 12 days after vaccination. The TCR originated in a man in his fifties who received an inactivated influenza vaccine. The CDR3 is CASQLGQGSTGELFF. The CDR3 nucleotides are TGTGCCAGCCAACTAGGACAGGGGAGCACCGGGGAGCTGTTTTTT.